This TCR beta chain emerged from a study of monozygotic twins with inflammatory bowel disease. Comments on this clonotype: Antigen specificity is unknown.

General observations from the study: IBD patients shared fewer clonotypes with other individuals than healthy twins, especially patients with disease activity signs. IBD patients carried less diverse TCRbeta repertoires (inverse Simpson) than healthy co-twins.

The germline V gene encodes CDR1 MNHEY and CDR2 SVGAGI. This CDR3 spans 14 amino acids. TCRdb re-called the 5' RACE reads and shows each CDR3 protein once, DNA omitted. The sample totals approximately 420,000 distinct CDR3 sequences. The source is a human donor with ulcerative colitis or Crohn's disease, or a healthy co-twin of an affected twin (not recorded which). The chain is built from TRBV6-5 and TRBJ2-1; no DNA is available, so the TRBD2 call from TCRdb remains unchecked. Material for sequencing was blood. The chain's CDR3 is CASSYSPLNNEQFF.